This T cell receptor beta chain was sequenced during a study of T cells in Graves' hyperthyroidism and ophthalmopathy. Ten or more counts support this clonotype. Amplification of TCR beta CDR3 regions was performed using RNA transcripts as template. TCR CDR3 underwent first-round RT-PCR with the HTBI primer set. TCRdb itself ran the multiplex PCR reads through MiXCR, one entry per CDR3 protein. The table records 450,000 to 650,000 distinct CDR3 sequences, approximately 17% of them present only once. CDR3 length: 12 residues. V was shortened by 2 bases and J by 5 bases, with 4 bases between the two germline ends.

This chain joins TRBV12-3 or TRBV12-4 and TRBJ1-3; no clear D gene. Source material: blood. This clonotype was sampled from a woman between 18 and 30 years old with Graves' ophthalmopathy. The CDR3 bases are TGTGCCAGCAGTTTACTGAGAAACACCATATATTTT. As protein: CASSLLRNTIYF.